This T cell receptor beta chain was recovered during a study of early T cells in non-severe SARS-CoV-2 infection. CDR3 length: 12 residues. Trimming pared 5 bases from V and 11 bases from J, leaving 15 bases between. The study, taken as a whole, reports: Matching against VDJdb likely underestimated virus-specific expansions, favoring anti-spike CD8.

The library protocol tagged individual cDNA molecules with unique molecular identifiers. TCRdb passed the 5' RACE reads through MiXCR, listing each CDR3 protein once. The repertoire consists of about 87,000 distinct CDR3 sequences, with around 15% occurring once and the leading ten covering roughly 6%. On this clonotype itself: What it binds is not known.

The sequencing input was whole blood. The chain employs TRBV12-3 or TRBV12-4 and TRBJ1-1; D is unclear. The origin of this receptor is an adult who was a healthcare worker with PCR-confirmed SARS-CoV-2 infection or an uninfected control (not recorded which). The CDR3 loop is CASSARRHFAFF. CDR3 nucleotide sequence: TGTGCCAGCAGTGCCAGGCGGCATTTCGCTTTCTTT.